Listed below are T cell receptor beta chains from one sample, sequenced in a study of blood T cells in healthy people across ages. TCRdb reprocessed the 5' RACE reads via MiXCR and lists one record per CDR3 protein. The sample shows just over 1 million distinct CDR3 sequences, more than 35% of them seen only once. The sample taken for sequencing was blood. These receptors were obtained from a woman aged 55-69 years in good health. CDR3s include the opening cysteine and the closing phenylalanine or tryptophan. D genes are given only for firm matches. Expanded clones are given a class, and other clones once, few, many or no size at all.

>TRBV25-1|NA|NA|TRBJ2-5
TGTGCCAGCAGTGAATCGAACAGGAGGGAGACCCAGTACTTC
CASSESNRRETQYF
>TRBV10-3|NA|NA|TRBJ2-7
TGTGCCATCAGTGAAGCACGGGACTACGAGCAGTACTTC
CAISEARDYEQYF
>TRBV20-1|TRBD2|NA|TRBJ2-3
TGCAGTGCTATTAGACTAGCGGGAGGGGGAGGGCCAGATACGCAGTATTTT
CSAIRLAGGGGPDTQYF
>TRBV4-2|NA|few|TRBJ2-7
TGTGCCAGCAGCCAAGAGGAGGGTTACCCTTCCTACGAGCAGTACTTC
CASSQEEGYPSYEQYF
>TRBV10-2|NA|NA|TRBJ2-7
TGCGCCACCTCGGCGCGGGGAGGTTACGAGCAGTACTTC
CATSARGGYEQYF
>TRBV7-2|TRBD2|NA|TRBJ2-3
TGTGCCAGCAGCTTACGGGGGGGGCTCGGCACAGATACGCAGTATTTT
CASSLRGGLGTDTQYF
>TRBV11-1|NA|NA|TRBJ2-1
TGTGCCAGCAGCTTAGGTCGAGGACTACTCTACAATGAGCAGTTCTTC
CASSLGRGLLYNEQFF
>TRBV7-9|NA|few|TRBJ2-3
TGTGCCAGCAGCCAAGAGGGGGGAGGCACAGATACGCAGTATTTT
CASSQEGGGTDTQYF
>TRBV12-3/TRBV12-4|TRBD2|NA|TRBJ2-1
TGTGCCAGCAGTTTCGGGACTAGGGGTGATAATGAGCAGTTCTTC
CASSFGTRGDNEQFF
>TRBV20-1|NA|NA|TRBJ2-7
TGCAGTGCCCAGGACCTAATGTACGAGCAGTACTTC
CSAQDLMYEQYF
>TRBV2|TRBD1|NA|TRBJ2-7
TGTGCCAGCAGTGAAGCGCTGGGGACAGCCTACGAGCAGTACTTC
CASSEALGTAYEQYF
>TRBV20-1|NA|NA|TRBJ2-3
TGCATTGCTAGAGTAACGGGAGCGTACACAGATACGCAGTATTTT
CIARVTGAYTDTQYF
>TRBV12-5|TRBD2|few|TRBJ2-1
TGTGCTAGTGGTTTGGTACTAGCGGGGCTAAAGAGCTCCTACAATGAGCAGTTCTTC
CASGLVLAGLKSSYNEQFF
>TRBV2|TRBD2|NA|TRBJ2-7
TGTGCCAGCAGTGAAGCGCTTAGCGGGGGGAGGTACGAGCAGTACTTC
CASSEALSGGRYEQYF
>TRBV2|TRBD2|NA|TRBJ2-1
TGCGTCAGCAGGGGACTAGCGGGTATTCAGCAGTTCTTC
CVSRGLAGIQQFF
>TRBV12-3/TRBV12-4|NA|few|TRBJ2-1
TGTGCCAGCAGTCCCGGGACTTTCAACAATGAGCAGTTCTTC
CASSPGTFNNEQFF
>TRBV10-3|NA|NA|TRBJ2-5
TGTGCCATCAGCCAGAGTCGCCAGGGCGTAGAGACCCAGTACTTC
CAISQSRQGVETQYF
>TRBV12-5|TRBD1|NA|TRBJ2-7
TGTGCTAGTGGTTTGGACACGGGAGCAGGGGGCAATGAGCAGTACTTC
CASGLDTGAGGNEQYF
>TRBV5-1|TRBD2|NA|TRBJ2-5
TGCGCCAGCAGCCAGGCCCCTAGCGGGTCCGGGGAGACCCAGTACTTC
CASSQAPSGSGETQYF
>TRBV3-1|NA|few|TRBJ2-7
TGTGCCAGCAGCCAAGAACGCGGGGTCTCCTACGAGCAGTACTTC
CASSQERGVSYEQYF
>TRBV6-1|NA|NA|TRBJ1-4
TGTGCCAGCAGGCCCCAGGGGAAGAATGAAAAACTGTTTTTT
CASRPQGKNEKLFF
>TRBV20-1|NA|few|TRBJ2-1
TGCAGTGCTAGATGGGGTAGTGAGCAGTTCTTC
CSARWGSEQFF
>TRBV20-1|NA|few|TRBJ2-5
TGCAGTGCCCCGGAGCTAGCAGAAGAGACCCAGTACTTC
CSAPELAEETQYF